The 26 T cell receptor beta chains in this list originate from one sample, sequenced in a study of T cells expressing NK-cell markers (dated by TCRdb to 2020 to 2021). Library method: 5' RACE. Sequenced on an Illumina HiSeq 2000. After reprocessing by TCRdb, each CDR3 protein sequence is one entry, and no DNA is given. The table for this sample records about 460,000 distinct CDR3 sequences. The ten largest clones represent almost 1.5% of the sample. The sequencing input was blood T cells: a sorted CD56 or NKG2C T cell subset, CD4+ or CD8+ T cells, or bulk PBMC T cells (not recorded which). These receptors were taken from a woman in her forties or fifties in good health. Donor details come from another sample of the same person, matched by shared clones.

The gene calls are TRBV30 and TRBJ1-3; TCRdb proposes TRBD1, but this gene call is untestable without DNA. The CDR3 is made up of 15 amino acids. Germline assignment: CDR1 GTSNPN and CDR2 SVGIG (reference sequence). This CDR3 reads CATDRRGASGNTIYF.

This chain joins TRBV9 and TRBJ2-1; TCRdb designates TRBD1, a call that cannot be tested without DNA. In germline, CDR1 is SGDLS, CDR2 YYNGEE. The CDR3 is 12 residues long. CDR3 loop: CANSVGGGKVFF.

The chain links TRBV30 to TRBJ2-5. Per germline, CDR1 GTSNPN and CDR2 SVGIG (reference sequence). The CDR3 extends over 13 amino acids. This chain's CDR3 is CAWARGRKETQYF.

This sequence joins TRBV11-2 and TRBJ2-5; TCRdb returns TRBD1, unconfirmable since there is no DNA. CDR3 length: 13 residues. Germline CDR1 and CDR2: SGHAT and FQNNGV. The CDR3: CASSVGHLETQYF.

The V and J genes are TRBV15 and TRBJ1-1. The CDR3 contains 15 residues. Germline V lookup: CDR1 LNHNV, CDR2 YYDKDF (reference sequence). The CDR3: CATSRVGSMNTEAFF. The variable domain in full, completed from reference TRBV15 and TRBJ1-1, reads DAMVIQNPRYQVTQFGKPVTLSCSQTLNHNVMYWYQQKSSQAPKLLFHYYDKDFNNEADTPDNFQSRRPNTSFCFLDIRSPGLGDTAMYLCATSRVGSMNTEAFFGQGTRLTVV.

This chain connects TRBV12-3 or TRBV12-4 to TRBJ2-1; TCRdb indicates TRBD1, and absent DNA this call remains unverified. This CDR3 has 21 amino acids. This chain's CDR3 is CASRHHPWEVGWREFYNEQFF.

The chain uses TRBV20-1 and TRBJ2-2; without DNA, the TCRdb call of TRBD2 cannot be checked. Germline-derived CDR1 and CDR2 are DFQATT and SNEGSKA (reference sequence). The CDR3 contains 13 residues. The CDR3 sequence is CSASALSGGELFF.

The chain employs TRBV29-1 and TRBJ1-6. This CDR3 contains 13 residues. Per germline, CDR1 SQVTM and CDR2 ANQGSEA. The chain's CDR3 is CSVARNNNSPLHF.

CDR3 region: CSVEEGGWTEAFF. V gene TRBV29-1 combines with J gene TRBJ1-1; with no DNA, the TCRdb D assignment of TRBD1 cannot be verified. The CDR3 sequence is 13 residues long. Germline CDR1 is SQVTM and CDR2 is ANQGSEA.

The rearrangement links TRBV20-1 to TRBJ2-5; checking the TCRdb D call of TRBD2 is not possible without DNA. This CDR3 spans 14 amino acids. Germline assignment: CDR1 DFQATT and CDR2 SNEGSKA (reference sequence). CDR3 loop: CSASESGRVETQYF.

The J gene is TRBJ2-3, the V gene TRBV9; TCRdb designates TRBD2, a call that cannot be tested without DNA. In germline, CDR1 is SGDLS, CDR2 YYNGEE. The CDR3 sequence is 14 residues long. The CDR3 region is CASSVDGASDTQYF.

The V and J genes are TRBV20-1 and TRBJ2-5; TCRdb reports TRBD1, a call that lacks DNA to check it against. The CDR3 is made up of 14 amino acids. The germline CDR1 and CDR2 sequences are DFQATT and SNEGSKA (reference sequence). CDR3 sequence: CSARVRAPGETQYF.

The genes are TRBV6-5 and TRBJ2-7; the TCRdb D gene call, TRBD2, has no DNA to confirm it. Germline values: CDR1 MNHEY, CDR2 SVGAGI. The CDR3 has 14 amino acids. CDR3 protein: CASSRGEGVYEQYF.

The gene calls are TRBV5-1 and TRBJ2-4. Germline values: CDR1 SGHRS, CDR2 YFSETQ. The CDR3 runs 14 residues. The CDR3 spells CASSLVPDGNIQYF. The full variable domain, with the rest looked up from reference TRBV5-1 and TRBJ2-4, is KAGVTQTPRYLIKTRGQQVTLSCSPISGHRSVSWYQQTPGQGLQFLFEYFSETQRNKGNFPGRFSGRQFSNSRSEMNVSTLELGDSALYLCASSLVPDGNIQYFGAGTRLSVL.

The chain links TRBV25-1 to TRBJ2-2; TCRdb proposes TRBD2, but this gene call is untestable without DNA. This CDR3 contains 13 residues. Germline V CDR1 and CDR2: MGHDK, SYGVNS. This CDR3 reads CASRDGWAGELFF.

The rearrangement links TRBV12-3 or TRBV12-4 to TRBJ2-5; the D call from TCRdb, TRBD1, cannot be confirmed without DNA. This CDR3 region has 14 residues. The CDR3 sequence: CASSFPDASETQYF.

This chain joins TRBV2 and TRBJ1-1; the D gene TCRdb calls, TRBD1, cannot be checked with no DNA. The length of the CDR3 is 15 residues. In germline, CDR1 is SNHLY, CDR2 FYNNEI. The CDR3 is CASRPPGGMNTEAFF.

The chain carries TRBV20-1 and TRBJ2-2; TCRdb's D gene call, TRBD2, goes unchecked for lack of DNA. This CDR3 is 15 amino acids long. Germline V gives CDR1 DFQATT, CDR2 SNEGSKA (reference sequence). CDR3 sequence: CSARTSGGYTGELFF.

The chain couples TRBV29-1 to TRBJ2-5; no DNA is available, so the TRBD2 call from TCRdb remains unchecked. Germline CDR1 SQVTM, CDR2 ANQGSEA. The CDR3 totals 15 residues. CDR3 residues: CSVERAGAYQETQYF.

CDR3: CASSYVPVPGLNYGYTF. The V and J genes are TRBV6-5 and TRBJ1-2; the D gene TCRdb calls, TRBD1, cannot be checked with no DNA. Germline CDR1 reads MNHEY; CDR2 reads SVGAGI. There are 17 residues in the CDR3.

The V call is TRBV7-8, the J call TRBJ2-1; TCRdb's assignment of TRBD2 cannot be checked, as there is no DNA. The CDR3 covers 15 residues. Germline CDR1 SGHVS, CDR2 FQNEAQ. CDR3: CASSLVGGVYNEQFF.

The chain joins TRBV12-3 or TRBV12-4 to TRBJ2-1; checking the TCRdb D call of TRBD2 is not possible without DNA. The CDR3 sequence is 16 residues long. Here the CDR3 reads CASTKGLAGVVGEQFF.

This chain uses TRBV7-9 with TRBJ1-1; the TRBD1 assignment by TCRdb is unverifiable without DNA. This CDR3 has 14 amino acids. In germline, CDR1 is SEHNR, CDR2 FQNEAQ (reference sequence). This chain's CDR3 is CASRILQGATEAFF.

This sequence joins TRBV5-6 and TRBJ1-2; no DNA is available, so the TRBD1 call from TCRdb remains unchecked. Germline V gene sequence: CDR1 SGHDT, CDR2 YYEEEE. This CDR3 has 15 residues. CDR3 region: CASSSPGQGAYGYTF.

This chain links TRBV12-3 or TRBV12-4 with TRBJ1-1; TCRdb's assignment of TRBD1 cannot be checked, as there is no DNA. The length of the CDR3 is 13 residues. The CDR3 region is CASSLPDRNEAFF.

The chain has TRBV3-1 and TRBJ2-3. This CDR3 contains 12 residues. Per the germline V gene, CDR1 is LGHDT and CDR2 is YNNKEL (reference sequence). The CDR3 sequence is CASTKVGDTQYF.